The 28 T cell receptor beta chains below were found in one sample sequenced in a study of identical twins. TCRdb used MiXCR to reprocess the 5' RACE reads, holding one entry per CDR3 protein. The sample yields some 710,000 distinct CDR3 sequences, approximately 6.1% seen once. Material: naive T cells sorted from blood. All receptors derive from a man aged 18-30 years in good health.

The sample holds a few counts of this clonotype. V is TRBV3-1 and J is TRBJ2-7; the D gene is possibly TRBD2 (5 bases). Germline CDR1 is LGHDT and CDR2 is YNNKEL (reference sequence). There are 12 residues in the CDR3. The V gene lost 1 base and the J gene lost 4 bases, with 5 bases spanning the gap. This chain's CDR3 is CASSQGEYEQYF. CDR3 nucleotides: TGTGCCAGCAGCCAAGGGGAGTACGAGCAGTACTTC.

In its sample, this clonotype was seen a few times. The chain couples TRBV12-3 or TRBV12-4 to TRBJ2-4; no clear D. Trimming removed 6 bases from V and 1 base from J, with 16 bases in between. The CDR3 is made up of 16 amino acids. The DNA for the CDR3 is TGTGCCAGCAGCTCACCCCTTAGTGTCGCCAAAAACATTCAGTACTTC. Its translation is CASSSPLSVAKNIQYF.

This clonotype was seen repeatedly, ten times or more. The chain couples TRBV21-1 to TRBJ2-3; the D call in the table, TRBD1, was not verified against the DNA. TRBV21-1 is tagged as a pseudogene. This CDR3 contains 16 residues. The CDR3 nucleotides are TGTGCCAGCAGCATAAGGACAGGGGGCTGGACAGATACGCAGTATTTT. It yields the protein CASSIRTGGWTDTQYF.

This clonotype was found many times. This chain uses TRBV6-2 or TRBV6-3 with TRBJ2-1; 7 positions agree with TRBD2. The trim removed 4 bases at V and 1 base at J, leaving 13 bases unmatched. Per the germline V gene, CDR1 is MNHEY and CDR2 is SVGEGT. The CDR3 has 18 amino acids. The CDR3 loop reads CASSSHGGGSSSYNEQFF. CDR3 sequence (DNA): TGTGCCAGCAGTTCCCACGGGGGAGGGAGTAGTTCCTACAATGAGCAGTTCTTC.

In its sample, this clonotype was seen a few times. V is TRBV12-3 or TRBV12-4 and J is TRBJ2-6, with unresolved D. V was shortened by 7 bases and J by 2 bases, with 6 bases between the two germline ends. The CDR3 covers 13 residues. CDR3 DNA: TGTGCCAGCACTGGTCCTGGGGCCAACGTCCTGACTTTC. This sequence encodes CASTGPGANVLTF.

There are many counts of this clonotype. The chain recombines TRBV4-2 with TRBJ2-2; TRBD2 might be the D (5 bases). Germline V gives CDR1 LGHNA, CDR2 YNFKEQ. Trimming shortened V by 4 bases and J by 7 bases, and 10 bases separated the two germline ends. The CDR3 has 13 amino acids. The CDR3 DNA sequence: TGTGCCAGCAGCCTACCCGGAGGCGGGGAGCTGTTTTTT. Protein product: CASSLPGGGELFF.

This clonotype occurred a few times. For the CDR3, the DNA is TGTGCCAGCAGCCCAAGCTGGTCGGAGACTCTTTACGAGCAGTACTTC. As protein: CASSPSWSETLYEQYF. This chain uses TRBV7-9 with TRBJ2-7; D gene ambiguous. The CDR3 sequence is 16 residues long. Germline V CDR1 and CDR2: SEHNR, FQNEAQ (reference sequence). V shed 5 bases and J shed 4 bases, with 21 bases lying between them.

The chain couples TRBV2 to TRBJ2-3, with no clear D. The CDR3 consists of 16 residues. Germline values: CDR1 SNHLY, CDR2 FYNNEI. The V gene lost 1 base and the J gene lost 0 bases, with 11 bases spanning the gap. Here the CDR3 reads CASSEVASKSTDTQYF. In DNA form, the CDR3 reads TGTGCCAGCAGTGAAGTGGCTAGTAAGAGCACAGATACGCAGTATTTT.

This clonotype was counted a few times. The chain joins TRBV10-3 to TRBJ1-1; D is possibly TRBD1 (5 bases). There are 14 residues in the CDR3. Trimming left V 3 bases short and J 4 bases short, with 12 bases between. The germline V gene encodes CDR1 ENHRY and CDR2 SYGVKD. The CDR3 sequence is CAISDGVRVTEAFF. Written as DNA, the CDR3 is TGTGCCATCAGTGATGGTGTCAGGGTCACTGAAGCTTTCTTT.

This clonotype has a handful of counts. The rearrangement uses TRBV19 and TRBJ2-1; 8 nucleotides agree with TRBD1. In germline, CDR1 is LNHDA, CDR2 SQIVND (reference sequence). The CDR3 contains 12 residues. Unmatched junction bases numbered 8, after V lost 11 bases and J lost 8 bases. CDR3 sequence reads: CAQQGQVHEQFF. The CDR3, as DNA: TGTGCCCAACAGGGACAGGTGCATGAGCAGTTCTTC.

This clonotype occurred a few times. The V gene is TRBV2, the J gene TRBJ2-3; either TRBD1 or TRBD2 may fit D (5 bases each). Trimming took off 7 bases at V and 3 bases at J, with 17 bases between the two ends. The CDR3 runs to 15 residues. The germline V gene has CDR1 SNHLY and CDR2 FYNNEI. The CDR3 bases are TGTGCCAGCAAGGCCGGGGTAGGGACGACAGATACGCAGTATTTT. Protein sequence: CASKAGVGTTDTQYF. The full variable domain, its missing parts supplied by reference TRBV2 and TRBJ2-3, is EPEVTQTPSHQVTQMGQEVILRCVPISNHLYFYWYRQILGQKVEFLVSFYNNEISEKSEIFDDQFSVERPDGSNFTLKIRSTKLEDSAMYFCASKAGVGTTDTQYFGPGTRLTVL.

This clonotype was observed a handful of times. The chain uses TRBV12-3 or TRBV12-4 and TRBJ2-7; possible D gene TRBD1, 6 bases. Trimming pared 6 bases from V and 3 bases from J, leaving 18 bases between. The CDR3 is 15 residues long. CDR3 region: CASSPSEGDYYEQYV. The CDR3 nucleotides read TGTGCCAGCAGCCCCTCAGAGGGGGATTACTACGAGCAGTACGTC.

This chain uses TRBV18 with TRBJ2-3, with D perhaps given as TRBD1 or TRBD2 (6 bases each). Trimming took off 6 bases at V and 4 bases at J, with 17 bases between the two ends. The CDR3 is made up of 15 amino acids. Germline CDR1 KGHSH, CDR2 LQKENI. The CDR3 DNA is TGTGCCAGCTCGAACCGGAGGGGGTCCCCAGATACGCAGTATTTT. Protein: CASSNRRGSPDTQYF.

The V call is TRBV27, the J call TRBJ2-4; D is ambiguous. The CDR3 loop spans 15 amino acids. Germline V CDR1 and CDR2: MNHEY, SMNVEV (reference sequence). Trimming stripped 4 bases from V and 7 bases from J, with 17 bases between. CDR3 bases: TGTGCCAGCAGTTCCTCCCCGGCGATGGGGAACATTCAGTACTTC. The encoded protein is CASSSSPAMGNIQYF.

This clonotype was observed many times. This CDR3 is CASSPWGTGHYEQYF. CDR3 in DNA: TGTGCCAGCAGTCCCTGGGGGACAGGGCACTACGAGCAGTACTTC. The rearrangement joins TRBV28 to TRBJ2-7; 9 bases are shared with TRBD1. The CDR3 has 15 amino acids. Germline lookup yields CDR1 MDHEN and CDR2 SYDVKM. Trimming at V came to 5 bases and at J to 3 bases, leaving 8 bases not matched to a gene.

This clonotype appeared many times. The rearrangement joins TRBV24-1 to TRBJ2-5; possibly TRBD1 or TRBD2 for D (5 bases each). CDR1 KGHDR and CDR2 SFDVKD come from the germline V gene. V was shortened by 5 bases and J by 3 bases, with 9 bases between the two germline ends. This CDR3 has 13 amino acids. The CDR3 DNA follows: TGTGCCACCAGTGCCGGGACGGAAGAGACCCAGTACTTC. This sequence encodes CATSAGTEETQYF.

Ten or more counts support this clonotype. As DNA, the CDR3 is TGTGCCAGCAGCCCCGGTGGGGGAGTAAAAGATACGCAGTATTTT. It translates to CASSPGGGVKDTQYF. The chain couples TRBV7-9 to TRBJ2-3; D is perhaps TRBD1 or TRBD2 (5 bases each). The CDR3 is 15 amino acids. Trimming pared 5 bases from V and 5 bases from J, leaving 17 bases between. Germline V gene lookup returns CDR1 SEHNR and CDR2 FQNEAQ (reference sequence).

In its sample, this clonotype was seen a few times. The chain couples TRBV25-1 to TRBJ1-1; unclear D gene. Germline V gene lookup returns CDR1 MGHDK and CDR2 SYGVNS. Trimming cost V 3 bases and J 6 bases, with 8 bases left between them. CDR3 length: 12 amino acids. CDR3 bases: TGTGCCAGCAGTGACTACGGGGCTGAAGCTTTCTTT. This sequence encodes CASSDYGAEAFF.

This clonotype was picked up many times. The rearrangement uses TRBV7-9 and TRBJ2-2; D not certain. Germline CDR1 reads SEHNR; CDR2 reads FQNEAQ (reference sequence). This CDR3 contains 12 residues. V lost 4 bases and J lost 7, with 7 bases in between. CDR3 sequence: CASSSRIGELFF. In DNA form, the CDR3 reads TGTGCCAGCAGCTCCAGGATCGGGGAGCTGTTTTTT.

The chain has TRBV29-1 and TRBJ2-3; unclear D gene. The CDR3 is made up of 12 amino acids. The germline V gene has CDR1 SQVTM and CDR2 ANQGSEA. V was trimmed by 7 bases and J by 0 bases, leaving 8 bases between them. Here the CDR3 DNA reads TGCAGCGGGGAAGGGAGCACAGATACGCAGTATTTT. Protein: CSGEGSTDTQYF.

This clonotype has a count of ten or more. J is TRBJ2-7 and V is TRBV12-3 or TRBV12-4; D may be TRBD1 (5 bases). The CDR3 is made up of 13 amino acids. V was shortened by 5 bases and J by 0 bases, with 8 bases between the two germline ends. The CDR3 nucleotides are TGTGCCAGCAGTCCCAGGGTCTCCTACGAGCAGTACTTC. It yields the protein CASSPRVSYEQYF.

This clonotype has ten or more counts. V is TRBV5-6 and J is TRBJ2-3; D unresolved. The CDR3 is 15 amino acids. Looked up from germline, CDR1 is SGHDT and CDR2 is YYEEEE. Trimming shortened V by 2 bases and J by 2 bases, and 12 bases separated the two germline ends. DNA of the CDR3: TGTGCCAGCAGCTTAAATGGGCGGTTCACAGATACGCAGTATTTT. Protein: CASSLNGRFTDTQYF.

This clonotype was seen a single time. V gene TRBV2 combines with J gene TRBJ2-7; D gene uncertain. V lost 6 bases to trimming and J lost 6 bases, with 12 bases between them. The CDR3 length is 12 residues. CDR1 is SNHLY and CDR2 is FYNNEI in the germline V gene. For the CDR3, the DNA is TGTGCCAGCAGGTCTCGGATTCGCGAGCAGTACTTC. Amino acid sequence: CASRSRIREQYF.

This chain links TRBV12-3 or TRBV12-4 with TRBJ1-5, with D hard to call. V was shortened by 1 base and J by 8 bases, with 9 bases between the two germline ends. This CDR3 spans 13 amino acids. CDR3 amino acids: CASSLGSLKPQHF. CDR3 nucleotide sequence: TGTGCCAGCAGTTTAGGGTCCCTTAAGCCCCAGCATTTT.

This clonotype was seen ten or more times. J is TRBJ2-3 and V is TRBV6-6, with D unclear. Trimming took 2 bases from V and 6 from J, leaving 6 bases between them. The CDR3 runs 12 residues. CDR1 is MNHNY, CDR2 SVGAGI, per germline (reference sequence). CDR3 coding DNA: TGTGCCAGCAGTTACGCTCAGGATACGCAGTATTTT. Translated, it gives CASSYAQDTQYF.

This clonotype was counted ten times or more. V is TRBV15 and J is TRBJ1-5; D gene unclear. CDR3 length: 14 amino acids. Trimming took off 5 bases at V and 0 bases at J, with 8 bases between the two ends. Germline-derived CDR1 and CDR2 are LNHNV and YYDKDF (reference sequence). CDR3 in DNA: TGTGCCACCAGCCCTGCTCATAGCAATCAGCCCCAGCATTTT. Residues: CATSPAHSNQPQHF.

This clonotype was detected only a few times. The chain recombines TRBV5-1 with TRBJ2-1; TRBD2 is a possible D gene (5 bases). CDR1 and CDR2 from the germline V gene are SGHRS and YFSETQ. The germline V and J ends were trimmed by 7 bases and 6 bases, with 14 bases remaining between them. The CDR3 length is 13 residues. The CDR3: CASGADGLNEQFF. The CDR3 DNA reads TGCGCCAGCGGTGCGGACGGACTCAATGAGCAGTTCTTC.

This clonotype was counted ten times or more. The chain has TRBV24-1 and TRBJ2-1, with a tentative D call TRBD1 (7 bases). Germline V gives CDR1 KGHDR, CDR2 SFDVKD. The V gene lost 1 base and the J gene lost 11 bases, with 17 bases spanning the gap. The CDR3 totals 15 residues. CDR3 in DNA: TGTGCCACCAGTGATTTAAGACAGGGACTTTCCAAGCAGTTCTTC. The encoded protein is CATSDLRQGLSKQFF.